The rows below give T cell receptor beta chains drawn from one sample of a study of blood T cell repertoires in COVID-19. Repertoires were generated with immunoSEQ multiplex PCR, while TCRdb's copy carries only in-frame clones and drops some. The sample contains 140,000 or so clones, 80% to 90% of which appear only once. What was sequenced was peripheral blood. These TCRs come from a woman older than 75 with acute or convalescent COVID-19. The CDR3 runs from the conserved cysteine through the conserved F or W. The D gene is left open where the match is weak. Size is stated for part of the rows, as once, few or many counts, or as a class when the clone is expanded.

clone size,D gene,V gene,J gene,CDR3 protein,CDR3 DNA
NA,TRBD1,TRBV5-1,TRBJ2-1,CASSPIPGQGISEQFF,TGCGCCAGCAGCCCCATACCGGGACAGGGTATCAGTGAGCAGTTCTTC
NA,TRBD1,TRBV19,TRBJ2-7,CASSVYRGSYEQYF,TGTGCCAGTAGTGTATACAGGGGCTCCTACGAGCAGTACTTC
NA,NA,TRBV6-2/TRBV6-3,TRBJ2-1,CASTPGGASYNEQFF,TGTGCCAGCACCCCAGGGGGGGCCTCCTACAATGAGCAGTTCTTC
NA,NA,TRBV3-1/TRBV3-2,TRBJ1-1,CASTLGGNTEAFF,TGTGCCAGCACCCTCGGGGGAAACACTGAAGCTTTCTTT
NA,NA,TRBV5-5,TRBJ1-4,CASSLAGTNTNEKLFF,TGTGCCAGCAGCTTGGCAGGGACAAACACTAATGAAAAACTGTTTTTT
few,NA,TRBV7-9,TRBJ2-7,CASSYLDRIEQYF,TGTGCCAGCAGCTATTTAGACAGGATCGAGCAGTACTTC
NA,TRBD1,TRBV3-1/TRBV3-2,TRBJ1-2,CASSPMRDRPKYGYTF,TGTGCCAGCAGCCCAATGCGGGACAGGCCCAAGTATGGCTACACCTTC
once,NA,TRBV5-1,TRBJ1-1,CASSSNVAGETEAFF,TGCGCCAGCAGCTCCAACGTTGCAGGGGAGACTGAAGCTTTCTTT
NA,TRBD1,TRBV19,TRBJ1-2,CASSIPRGLFGYTF,TGTGCCAGTAGTATTCCCAGGGGGCTGTTTGGCTACACCTTC
NA,NA,TRBV7-2,TRBJ2-1,CASSLGGGRYNEQFF,TGTGCCAGCAGCTTAGGAGGCGGCCGCTACAATGAGCAGTTCTTC
NA,TRBD1,TRBV14,TRBJ2-1,CASSPDRDEQFF,TGTGCCAGCAGCCCGGACAGGGATGAGCAGTTCTTC
NA,NA,TRBV2,TRBJ1-2,CASSEAGVYGYTF,TGTGCCAGCAGTGAAGCGGGCGTCTATGGCTACACCTTC
NA,TRBD1,TRBV5-1,TRBJ1-2,CASSLGTGGASGYTF,TGCGCCAGCAGCTTGGGGACAGGGGGCGCGTCTGGCTACACCTTC
NA,NA,TRBV28,TRBJ1-2,CASSLQAPYGYTF,TGTGCCAGCAGTTTACAGGCTCCTTATGGCTACACCTTC
NA,NA,TRBV5-8,TRBJ1-2,CASSLTVSYGYTF,TGTGCCAGCAGCTTGACAGTTTCCTATGGCTACACCTTC